The 31 T cell receptor beta chains below all came from one sample that was sequenced in a study of blood T cells in healthy people across ages. Together with a sample-barcoded 5' primer, a J-beta primer mix was included in a second PCR lasting roughly 6 to 12 cycles. TCRdb used MiXCR to reprocess the 5' RACE reads, holding one entry per CDR3 protein. The profile shows 790,000 or so distinct CDR3 sequences, roughly 50% of them singletons. Sequencing was performed on blood. All receptors come from a man aged 40-49 years in good health.

This chain uses TRBV2 with TRBJ2-5; no definite D call. The CDR3 contains 11 residues. V was cut by 4 bases and J by 5 bases, with 5 bases left in between. The germline CDR1 and CDR2 sequences are SNHLY and FYNNEI. CDR3: CASSVMETQYF. The CDR3 region has the DNA TGTGCCAGCAGTGTGATGGAGACCCAGTACTTC.

This clonotype has a handful of counts. Here the CDR3 DNA reads TGTGCCAGCAGTGAAGCGGCAGGGGGCCAAGAGACCCAGTACTTC. Translating gives CASSEAAGGQETQYF. This chain uses TRBV6-1 with TRBJ2-5; 7 bases are shared with TRBD1. Germline V gene data show CDR1 as MNHNS and CDR2 as SASEGT. The CDR3 length is 15 residues. After removal of 0 bases from V and 1 base from J, the junction contained 2 bases not matched to a gene.

This rearrangement joins TRBV28 to TRBJ1-2; D is ambiguous. This CDR3 spans 17 amino acids. V was pared by 2 bases and J by 0 bases, with 16 bases between. In germline, CDR1 is MDHEN, CDR2 SYDVKM. The CDR3, as DNA: TGTGCCAGCAGTTTAAGGTCATTTCGGGAGACTAACTATGGCTACACCTTC. Translated: CASSLRSFRETNYGYTF.

This chain uses TRBV5-1 with TRBJ1-2; 8 positions agree with TRBD1. Germline V lookup: CDR1 SGHRS, CDR2 YFSETQ. Unmatched junction bases numbered 8, after V lost 0 bases and J lost 4 bases. CDR3 size: 16 residues. This chain's CDR3 is CASSLAIGQGGYGYTF. CDR3 bases: TGCGCCAGCAGCTTGGCCATTGGACAGGGAGGCTATGGCTACACCTTC.

This clonotype has at least ten counts. V and J are TRBV29-1 and TRBJ2-7; 11 nucleotides agree with TRBD1. The germline gives CDR1 SQVTM, CDR2 ANQGSEA. The CDR3 length is 14 residues. With V trimmed by 4 bases and J by 4 bases, 6 bases remained unmatched. The CDR3 reads CSVGWTGGWYEQYF. The CDR3 coding sequence is TGCAGCGTTGGATGGACAGGGGGCTGGTACGAGCAGTACTTC.

The rearrangement joins TRBV7-2 to TRBJ2-3, with D perhaps TRBD1 or TRBD2 (6 bases each). Germline V CDR1 and CDR2: SGHTA, FQGNSA. The V end was cut by 6 bases, the J end by 4 bases, with 11 bases between. The CDR3 sequence is 13 residues long. CDR3 nucleotide sequence: TGTGCCAGCAGTGGGGGGCCCCCAGATACGCAGTATTTT. It codes for CASSGGPPDTQYF.

The rearrangement joins TRBV9 to TRBJ2-4, with D possibly TRBD2 on 7 matching bases. Germline V gene data show CDR1 as SGDLS and CDR2 as YYNGEE. This CDR3 has 19 amino acids. V lost 5 bases, J lost 0 bases, and 24 bases lay in between. CDR3 sequence reads: CASRGGSEGGGAAKNIQYF. DNA for the CDR3: TGTGCCAGCAGAGGGGGATCAGAGGGAGGGGGGGCAGCCAAAAACATTCAGTACTTC.

This clonotype was counted only a few times. This chain joins TRBV5-1 and TRBJ2-5, with 9 bases that match TRBD2. V trimming: 4 bases; J trimming: 1 base; junction bases outside the gene matches: 11. CDR3 length equals 17 residues. CDR1 SGHRS and CDR2 YFSETQ come from the germline V gene. CDR3 region: CASSPTNSGRSQETQYF. Written as DNA, the CDR3 is TGCGCCAGCAGCCCCACTAATAGCGGGAGAAGCCAAGAGACCCAGTACTTC. The variable domain in full, completed from reference TRBV5-1 and TRBJ2-5, reads KAGVTQTPRYLIKTRGQQVTLSCSPISGHRSVSWYQQTPGQGLQFLFEYFSETQRNKGNFPGRFSGRQFSNSRSEMNVSTLELGDSALYLCASSPTNSGRSQETQYFGPGTRLLVL.

The rearrangement links TRBV4-2 to TRBJ2-6; TRBD1 aligns across 8 bases. This CDR3 is built from 15 residues. The germline gives CDR1 LGHNA, CDR2 YNFKEQ. Losses at the gene ends were 3 bases for V and 4 bases for J; bases not matched to a gene: 2. CDR3 DNA: TGTGCCAGCAGCCAGACAGGGGTGGGGGCCAACGTCCTGACTTTC. Its translation: CASSQTGVGANVLTF.

This clonotype was counted a few times. The chain couples TRBV15 to TRBJ2-5; tentatively, D is TRBD2 (5 bases). Near its end, the DNA agrees better with TRBJ2-7, so the J call may be wrong. This CDR3 comprises 15 residues. Germline assignment: CDR1 LNHNV and CDR2 YYDKDF (reference sequence). The CDR3 is CATSRDLGSSYEQYF. The CDR3 DNA reads TGTGCCACCAGCAGAGATTTGGGGAGCTCCTACGAGCAGTACTTC.

The J gene is TRBJ2-4, the V gene TRBV20-1; D tentatively fits TRBD1 or TRBD2 (5 bases each). The CDR3 extends over 14 amino acids. With 3 bases removed from V and 3 bases from J, the gap between germline ends came to 12 bases. Germline V gives CDR1 DFQATT, CDR2 SNEGSKA (reference sequence). The CDR3 DNA follows: TGCAGTGCTAGCCTCGGGACGGGCAAAAACATTCAGTACTTC. Its protein is CSASLGTGKNIQYF.

The V call is TRBV7-2, the J call TRBJ2-5, with D possibly TRBD2 on 7 matching bases. Germline assignment: CDR1 SGHTA and CDR2 FQGNSA. The ends were cut back, 8 bases at V and 3 bases at J, with 10 bases in the middle. There are 12 residues in the CDR3. The CDR3 region is CASGRGEETQYF. CDR3 nucleotides: TGTGCCAGCGGGAGGGGGGAAGAGACCCAGTACTTC.

The genes are TRBV20-1 and TRBJ2-3; 8 bases match TRBD2. Germline V gives CDR1 DFQATT, CDR2 SNEGSKA (reference sequence). This CDR3 has 16 residues. The V segment lost 3 bases and the J segment 6 bases; nucleotides outside the gene matches: 14. CDR3 nucleotide sequence: TGCAGTGCTAGCCCCCGGGGGGGTCGGAACTGGGATACGCAGTATTTT. Protein: CSASPRGGRNWDTQYF.

This clonotype was recorded a few times. J is TRBJ2-3 and V is TRBV4-3; a possible D gene is TRBD1 (5 bases). Germline loops: CDR1 LGHNA, CDR2 YSLEER. Trimming stripped 0 bases from V and 6 bases from J, with 16 bases between. CDR3 length: 16 residues. CDR3 bases: TGCGCCAGCAGCCAAGAAGCCGGGCAGGGTATTGATACGCAGTATTTT. It yields the protein CASSQEAGQGIDTQYF.

V usage is TRBV6-1 and J usage is TRBJ2-5; 9 bases fit TRBD1. The CDR3 is 15 residues long. The V gene end was trimmed by 3 bases and the J gene end by 4 bases; junction bases not matched to a gene: 6. CDR1 is MNHNS and CDR2 is SASEGT in the germline V gene. CDR3 nucleotides: TGTGCCAGCAGTGATGGGGACAGGGAGGGAGAGACCCAGTACTTC. It codes for CASSDGDREGETQYF.

This clonotype was recorded once. The V and J genes are TRBV5-1 and TRBJ2-1; 8 bases align to TRBD2. The tail of the sequence fits TRBJ2-7 better, so the J call may be wrong. The CDR3 runs 16 residues. The germline V gene has CDR1 SGHRS and CDR2 YFSETQ. CDR3 region: CASSLNSGISYNEQYF. The CDR3 nucleotides read TGCGCCAGCAGCCTCAATAGCGGGATCTCCTACAATGAGCAGTACTTC.

The chain recombines TRBV27 with TRBJ2-3; 8 positions match TRBD2. With V trimmed by 8 bases and J by 1 base, 11 bases remained unmatched. Germline-derived CDR1 and CDR2 are MNHEY and SMNVEV (reference sequence). The CDR3 is 16 amino acids. Here the CDR3 DNA reads TGTGCCAGCTTCCCGGGGGGGCCGTTCGGCACAGATACGCAGTATTTT. Translated, it gives CASFPGGPFGTDTQYF.

The chain uses TRBV7-9 and TRBJ2-5; D gene uncertain. TRBJ2-7 explains the end of the DNA better; the J call may be wrong. The CDR3 is 12 residues long. Germline values: CDR1 SEHNR, CDR2 FQNEAQ (reference sequence). The CDR3 nucleotides read TGTGCCAGCAGCCCATACCCCGACGAGCAGTACTTC. Its protein is CASSPYPDEQYF.

Only a few counts were recorded for this clonotype. CDR3 coding DNA: TGTGCCAGCAGCGGAAGGAGGGATGGCTACACCTTC. Protein sequence: CASSGRRDGYTF. This chain links TRBV9 with TRBJ1-2, with D unresolved. The CDR3 runs to 12 residues. Germline V gene sequence: CDR1 SGDLS, CDR2 YYNGEE. The V gene lost 3 bases and the J gene lost 6 bases, with 9 bases spanning the gap.

A few counts support this clonotype. J is TRBJ2-3 and V is TRBV2; D remains unclear. Between the trimmed V and J ends, which lost 7 bases and 6 bases, there was a span of 8 bases. Germline-derived CDR1 and CDR2 are SNHLY and FYNNEI. This CDR3 is 11 amino acids long. The CDR3: CASTTLDTQYF. The CDR3 DNA sequence: TGTGCCAGCACTACTTTGGATACGCAGTATTTT.

This clonotype has a handful of counts. CDR3 nucleotides: TGTGCCAGCAGCTTAGATCGGGGGGCAACAGATACGCAGTATTTT. Residues: CASSLDRGATDTQYF. This chain links TRBV7-2 with TRBJ2-3; D is possibly TRBD2 (7 bases). V gave up 1 base and J gave up 3 bases, with 11 bases separating them. The germline V gene has CDR1 SGHTA and CDR2 FQGNSA. This CDR3 is 15 amino acids long.

With respect to this clonotype: Given a much more abundant clone one base away, this may be a read error. The genes are TRBV2 and TRBJ1-6; D gene ambiguous. Trimming removed 8 bases from V and 13 bases from J, with 18 bases in between. The CDR3 covers 13 residues. Germline CDR1 and CDR2: SNHLY and FYNNEI. This CDR3 is CASGESWDGPLHF. In DNA, the CDR3 is TGTGCCAGCGGAGAAAGCTGGGATGGCCCCCTCCACTTT.

The chain combines TRBV24-1 with TRBJ2-7; D perhaps matches TRBD2 (5 bases). The J call may not be correct, given that the DNA end is closer to TRBJ2-5. Per germline, CDR1 KGHDR and CDR2 SFDVKD. The CDR3 totals 13 residues. This CDR3 is CATSEDLEETQYF. The CDR3 coding sequence is TGTGCCACCAGTGAGGACTTAGAAGAGACCCAGTACTTC.

The chain combines TRBV29-1 with TRBJ1-1, with D unclear. Trimming left V 7 bases short and J 4 bases short, with 10 bases between. The germline V gene encodes CDR1 SQVTM and CDR2 ANQGSEA. This CDR3 is built from 11 residues. In DNA form, the CDR3 reads TGCAGCGGTGGGAGTATCACTGAAGCTTTCTTT. Translated, it gives CSGGSITEAFF. The variable domain in full, completed from reference TRBV29-1 and TRBJ1-1, reads SAVISQKPSRDICQRGTSLTIQCQVDSQVTMMFWYRQQPGQSLTLIATANQGSEATYESGFVIDKFPISRPNLTFSTLTVSNMSPEDSSIYLCSGGSITEAFFGQGTRLTVV.

A remark on this clonotype: An end of the junction does not agree with germline; a read error may underlie this. The chain has TRBV7-2 and TRBJ2-5; possible D gene TRBD1, 5 bases. This CDR3 comprises 14 residues. CDR1 is SGHTA, CDR2 FQGNSA, per germline. DNA for the CDR3: TGTGCCAGCAGCTTGGAAGGGGTGCTTGTGACCCGGTACTTC. Translating gives CASSLEGVLVTRYF.

This clonotype was counted between two and nine times. This chain connects TRBV7-2 to TRBJ2-3; tentatively, D is TRBD2 (5 bases). The germline V and J ends were trimmed by 0 bases and 4 bases, with 20 bases remaining between them. The CDR3 runs 18 residues. Germline assignment: CDR1 SGHTA and CDR2 FQGNSA. The CDR3 reads CASSLALPGLAVPDTQYF. The CDR3 coding sequence is TGTGCCAGCAGCTTAGCGCTTCCTGGGCTAGCTGTCCCAGATACGCAGTATTTT.

The rearrangement links TRBV7-2 to TRBJ2-3; possible D gene TRBD2, 6 bases. Trimming shortened V by 6 bases and J by 0 bases, and 13 bases separated the two germline ends. The CDR3 runs to 15 residues. In germline, CDR1 is SGHTA, CDR2 FQGNSA. CDR3 region: CASRISGTSTDTQYF. The CDR3 coding sequence is TGTGCCAGCAGAATTAGCGGAACTAGCACAGATACGCAGTATTTT.

The genes are TRBV7-9 and TRBJ2-3, with 7 positions matching TRBD1. J lost 6 bases, V lost 1 base, and 7 bases had no gene match. This CDR3 has 15 amino acids. The germline gives CDR1 SEHNR, CDR2 FQNEAQ (reference sequence). CDR3 residues: CASSLGGVRGDTQYF. As DNA, the CDR3 is TGTGCCAGCAGCTTAGGAGGGGTCAGGGGGGATACGCAGTATTTT.

The V call is TRBV4-1, the J call TRBJ1-1; possible D gene TRBD1, 6 bases. V gave up 4 bases and J gave up 1 base, with 13 bases separating them. The CDR3 covers 15 residues. Germline V gene data show CDR1 as MGHRA and CDR2 as YSYEKL. The CDR3 here is CASSLFGGQNTEAFF. CDR3 sequence (DNA): TGCGCCAGCAGCCTCTTCGGGGGGCAGAACACTGAAGCTTTCTTT.

The chain uses TRBV27 and TRBJ2-5, with 13 bases lining up with TRBD2. CDR3 length equals 16 residues. Germline CDR1 MNHEY, CDR2 SMNVEV (reference sequence). The V and J ends lost 6 bases and 3 bases, in that order; junction bases with no gene match: 7. Here the CDR3 DNA reads TGTGCCAGCAGCAGACTAGCGGGGGGAAGAAAAGAGACCCAGTACTTC. This translates into CASSRLAGGRKETQYF.

The chain couples TRBV7-9 to TRBJ2-3; tentatively, D is TRBD2 (5 bases). Germline CDR1 SEHNR, CDR2 FQNEAQ (reference sequence). V shed 3 bases and J shed 12 bases, with 16 bases lying between them. There are 13 residues in the CDR3. CDR3 sequence: CASSLGVTNDQYF. The CDR3 DNA follows: TGTGCCAGCAGCTTGGGAGTGACAAATGATCAGTATTTT.